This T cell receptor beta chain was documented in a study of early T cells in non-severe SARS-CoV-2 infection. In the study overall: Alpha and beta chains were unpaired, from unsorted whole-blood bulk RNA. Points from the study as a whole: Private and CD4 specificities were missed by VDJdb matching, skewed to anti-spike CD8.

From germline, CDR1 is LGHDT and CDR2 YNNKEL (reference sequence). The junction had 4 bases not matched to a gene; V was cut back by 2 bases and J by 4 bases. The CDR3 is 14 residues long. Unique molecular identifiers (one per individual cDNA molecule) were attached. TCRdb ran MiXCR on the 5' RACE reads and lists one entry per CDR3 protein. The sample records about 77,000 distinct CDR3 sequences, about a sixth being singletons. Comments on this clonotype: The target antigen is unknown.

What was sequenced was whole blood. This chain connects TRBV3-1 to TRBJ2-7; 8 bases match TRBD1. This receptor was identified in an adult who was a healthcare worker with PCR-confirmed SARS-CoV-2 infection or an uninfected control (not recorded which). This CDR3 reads CASSQQGAGYEQYF. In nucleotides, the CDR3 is TGTGCCAGCAGCCAACAGGGGGCTGGGTACGAGCAGTACTTC.